This TCR beta chain was recorded in a study of T-cell memory formation after mild COVID-19. TCRdb reanalysed the 5' RACE reads using MiXCR and keeps one entry per CDR3 protein. This sample has about 360,000 distinct CDR3 sequences, with approximately 13% found just once. This clonotype was detected a few times. The CDR3 loop spans 16 amino acids. V was pared by 2 bases and J by 1 base, with 7 bases of the junction left unmatched. Germline loops: CDR1 MNHEY, CDR2 SVGEGT. The TCR was taken from a man younger than 35 who had mild COVID-19 (a few samples of this study predate the infection). Cell type and time point are not known. The sequenced material came from PBMCs or a T cell subset sorted from them (not recorded which). The J gene is TRBJ2-5, the V gene TRBV6-2 or TRBV6-3; 7 bases are shared with TRBD1. The chain's CDR3 is CASSYGPGTVQETQYF. DNA of the CDR3: TGTGCCAGCAGTTACGGCCCGGGGACAGTCCAAGAGACCCAGTACTTC.